This TCR beta chain is from a study of T cells expressing NK-cell markers. Study overall: HCMV seropositivity characterized seven of the eight sequenced donors, and seronegativity one.

Making the TCR beta cDNA relied on 5'RACE template switching with UMIs. From its re-call of the 5' RACE reads, TCRdb lists each CDR3 protein once, without DNA. The data show a few hundred thousand distinct CDR3 sequences, and the top ten clones hold approximately 1.5%. General study points: Also leading the CD3+CD56-NKG2C+ fraction in a handful of donors were these clonotypes.

As concerns this clonotype: Its antigen is still unknown.

The CDR3 has 16 residues. CDR1 and CDR2 (germline): DFQATT, SNEGSKA (reference sequence). The chain has TRBV20-1 and TRBJ2-3; with no DNA, the TCRdb D assignment of TRBD2 cannot be verified. Source material: blood T cells: a sorted CD56 or NKG2C T cell subset, CD4+ or CD8+ T cells, or bulk PBMC T cells (not recorded which). The receptor comes from a woman aged 45-59 years in good health. CDR3 protein: CSAREWASGSADTQYF.